This is a list of T cell receptor beta chains from one sample in a study of blood T cell repertoires in COVID-19. Some clones are missing from TCRdb's copy, which holds only in-frame ones; the method was immunoSEQ multiplex PCR. The profile shows approximately 210,000 clones, roughly 90% of them singletons. Sequenced: PBMCs or T cells enriched from blood (not recorded which). All receptors derive from a woman aged 18-29 years who had recovered from COVID-19. Both conserved end residues are part of each CDR3. A D gene is named only where the DNA matches it firmly. Clone size appears in some rows only: once, few, many, or a class for an expanded clone.

j_call d_call cdr3_length clone_size v_call cdr3_nt cdr3_aa
TRBJ1-4 NA 13 NA TRBV27 TGTGCCAGCAGTTTATATTCCGGGGAAAAACTGTTTTTT CASSLYSGEKLFF
TRBJ1-5 NA 13 NA TRBV27 TGTGCCAGCAGTTTTGAGAGAGGTCAGCCCCAGCATTTT CASSFERGQPQHF
TRBJ2-3 TRBD2 13 NA TRBV10-1 TGCGCCACCCCCCCGGGGGGGCCAGATACGCAGTATTTT CATPPGGPDTQYF
TRBJ1-1 NA 13 NA TRBV7-3 TGTGCCAGCAGCCAGTCAGGGAACACTGAAGCTTTCTTT CASSQSGNTEAFF
TRBJ2-7 NA 13 NA TRBV29-1 TGCAGCGTCGCCCGTTCGACAGGCGTGGAGCAGTACTTC CSVARSTGVEQYF
TRBJ2-7 NA 12 NA TRBV10-3 TGTGCCATCAGTGAGCCGCCCGGCGGCGAGTACTTC CAISEPPGGEYF
TRBJ2-7 NA 13 NA TRBV11-2 TGTGCCAGCAGCTCCCGGGACTCGACCGAGCAGTACTTC CASSSRDSTEQYF
TRBJ1-4 TRBD1 12 NA TRBV2 TGTGCCAGCGGGACAGGGGCGGAAAAACTGTTTTTT CASGTGAEKLFF
TRBJ1-5 NA 13 NA TRBV3-1/TRBV3-2 TGTGCCAGCAGCCAAGATAGAGATCAGCCCCAGCATTTT CASSQDRDQPQHF
TRBJ2-5 TRBD2 14 NA TRBV9 TGTGCCAGCAGCGTCCAAAGCGGGAAAGAGACCCAGTACTTC CASSVQSGKETQYF
TRBJ1-3 NA 15 NA TRBV3-1/TRBV3-2 TGTGCCAGCAGCCAGGGCAGGGAAGCTGGAAACACCATATATTTT CASSQGREAGNTIYF
TRBJ2-1 TRBD2 17 NA TRBV2 TGTGCCAGCAGTGAACGGGGGGCTAGCGGGGTACTACAGAGGCCGTTCTTC CASSERGASGVLQRPFF
TRBJ1-3 NA 13 few TRBV2 TGTGCCAGCAGTGCCAGGTCTGGAAACACCATATATTTT CASSARSGNTIYF
TRBJ1-6 TRBD1 15 NA TRBV9 TGTGCCAGCAGCCCAAGACAGGGTGCAGAATCACCCCTCCACTTT CASSPRQGAESPLHF
TRBJ1-1 TRBD1 16 NA TRBV5-5 TGTGCCAGCAGCGTAATAAGAACAGGGGGGTACACTGAAGCTTTCTTT CASSVIRTGGYTEAFF